The present entry profiles one T cell receptor (beta chain) with its context. Its antigen remains unidentified. No base qualities exist here, and no much larger clone lies one base off it. The method behind the library was the immunoSEQ multiplex PCR assay. For the multiplex PCR, a mixture combining 60 forward primers for TCR Vbeta segments and 13 reverse primers for TCR Jbeta segments was used. The CDR3 region of rearranged TCR beta genes was amplified from genomic DNA by a multiplex PCR assay. On the Illumina HiSeq System, the amplified TCR beta libraries were sequenced as 87-base-pair reads. In the paper's pipeline: Across the roughly 700 repertoires, a later analysis counted approximately 75 million unique TCR beta chains, around 11 million of which were shared by at least two donors. A nearest-neighbor algorithm error-corrected the raw reads and collapsed the reads into unique sequences, merging closely related sequences to remove PCR and sequencing errors. To assign V, D and J gene segments, CDR3 sequences were aligned to IMGT reference sequences. For a sequence to be retained, a match of at least six nucleotides was required to both a V gene segment and a J gene segment. Rearrangements were called productive when the CDR3 lacked stop codons and stayed in frame with V and J; all others were non-productive. CDR3 was defined according to IMGT convention as the region running from the second conserved V-encoded cysteine to the conserved J-encoded phenylalanine. In an earlier analysis of more than 550 of the donors, sequences lacking an unambiguous match to a single V gene segment were excluded. In an earlier analysis of roughly 600 of the donors, a V segment was called functional when productive rearrangements were above 56.7%, and segregating when the standard deviation between donors exceeded 5%. A statistical classification framework was built to diagnose cytomegalovirus status from the catalog of TCR beta chain sequences. A later analysis assigned V and J genes by comparing TCR nucleotide sequences with IMGT/GENE-DB human TR gene sequences. A later analysis assigned CDR3 sequences and most-parsimonious VDJ recombination scenarios with the TCRdist pipeline. In a later analysis, every TCR beta chain was defined by the combination of its CDR3 amino acid sequence and its V-gene family, and reads without a unique V-gene family were dropped. As a way to deal with suspected cross-contamination and a sequencing artifact, a later analysis dropped 450 to 600 nucleotide sequences that were highly shared and had low generation probability. For each public chain, a later analysis derived a clonal expansion index from normalized ranks of inferred template counts within each repertoire. In a later analysis, generation probabilities were computed with a VDJ recombination model fitted to out-of-frame rearrangements, and the resulting probabilities were checked against IGoR. Hypergeometric tests were used in a later analysis to score TCR-TCR, TCR-HLA and TCR-CMV co-occurrence, with a repertoire-size bias correction applied to the TCR pairs. To estimate false discovery rates, a later analysis permuted the HLA or CMV assignments 20 times. In a later analysis, co-occurring TCRs were grouped using DBSCAN, with TCRdist sequence similarity added in when clustering inside HLA-allele-positive subsets. Co-occurrence clustering excluded repertoires with fewer than 30,000 or more than 120,000 public chains, plus five with anomalous nucleotide sharing. TCRdb mirrors the immuneACCESS table, restricted to in-frame sequences. Some clones are absent from its copies; in checked studies, under half trace to an unresolved V gene, and the reason for the others is unknown. V and J calls plus clone size are reproduced from that table; the DNA served to infer D and trimming. The sample data list roughly 120,000 clones, and roughly 78% of these were observed just once. The ten most abundant clones make up about 2.5% of the sample.

The source of the sample is a study of cytomegalovirus exposure and HLA in healthy donors (dated by TCRdb to about 2017). Study-wide context: An earlier analysis of approximately 640 of the donors reported more than 250 Gb of sequence data and about 100 million unique TCR beta sequences from 150 million to 200 million T cells. Approximately 300 gigabases of sequencing data and 75 million to 85 million unique TCR sequences made up an early release that covered several hundred HLA-typed donors. Among the approximately 430 genotyped donors, around 79% belonged to the genetic ancestry cluster associated with self-reported Caucasian donors. The study aimed to test whether cataloging public T cell receptors could reveal signatures of past pathogen exposure. The T cell repertoires of some 700 subjects were profiled by immunosequencing and related to cytomegalovirus serostatus. Besides the first cohort of roughly 660 subjects, a separate validation cohort made up of over 95 different subjects was used. The study combined high-throughput TCR immunosequencing, statistical association of individual TCRs with disease status, and machine learning to predict cytomegalovirus infection status. A later analysis re-analyzed previously published TCR beta repertoires from 650 to 800 donors and added high-resolution HLA genotyping to study TCR occurrence patterns. The later analysis used no new phenotypic data to find candidate immune exposures, relying instead on TCR beta sequences and their occurrence across donors. In an earlier analysis of 587 of the donors, high-throughput TCR beta sequencing was used to judge whether each TCR beta V gene segment behaved as functional or pseudogenic. Donor age, sex, ethnicity and CMV serostatus were compiled alongside the repertoire data. Genome-wide SNP genotypes for about 55% of the roughly 670 donors were used in a later genetic analysis, which treated that subset as a discovery cohort. Every repertoire in the discovery cohort had been generated on one and the same sequencing platform. Class I and class II HLA loci were covered by the typing at four-digit resolution. Typing coverage differed by locus: A, B, C, DRB1 and DQB1 were typed in roughly 629-630 donors, DQA1 in about 550, DPA1 in around 610, and DPB1 in 450 to 480. Because of strong linkage in the cohort, five DR-DQ haplotypes were treated as single units for association and clustering. Among 300 to 450 genotyped donors of the cohort, an average of approximately 250,000 unique TCR beta nucleotide sequences were sequenced per donor, roughly 20% of them non-productive.

The germline V gene provides CDR1 SGDLS and CDR2 YYNGEE. From the cysteine up to the phenylalanine, the CDR3 has a length of 16 residues. Of the read, only the CDR3 DNA is kept; its 48 bases are in frame from base 1. Trimming accounts for 4 bases at V and 8 bases at J, while the number of junction bases matched to no gene is 17. On the study overall, not on this receptor specifically: A later genetic analysis reported fewer N-insertions in productive TCRs among donors in an Asian-associated ancestry cluster than the approximately 670-donor mean. Because some donors lacked HLA typing at each locus, the association tests relied only on the typed subset. A cluster of highly shared sequence variants was judged likely to be a technical artifact of the sequencing pipeline. CMV serostatus was the only immune exposure information available for the cohort. In this cohort, only TCR beta chains were sequenced, and detectable features were limited by the absence of alpha or paired-chain data. According to a later analysis, parvovirus B19, influenza, CMV and Epstein-Barr virus appeared linked to several top co-occurrence clusters. In vitro tests confirmed that three of the cytomegalovirus-associated TCR beta chains recognize cytomegalovirus antigens. Because counts were too low, seventeen rarely observed V segments, including chromosome 9 orphons, were excluded from the earlier analysis of 587 of the donors. Because the 87-base-pair reads could not distinguish some IMGT-functional V segments, including TRBV6-2 and TRBV6-3, those segments were excluded. In a later analysis, 16,951 TCR beta sequences were associated with specific HLA alleles at a false discovery rate of 0.05. Cytomegalovirus status was reported to be diagnosed by the classifier with high specificity and sensitivity in both the original and validation cohorts. A further reported finding was that TCR beta sequences accurately predicted the HLA-A and HLA-B alleles for most subjects in the first cohort. It was suggested by the authors that the approach could potentially be generalized to other disease states and immunological phenotypes. In a later analysis, HLA-associated TCR beta chains showed more clonal expansion and lower generation probabilities than non-associated chains that were equally common. Correlated functional status among segregating V segments might reflect linkage disequilibrium, but an unknown experimental factor could not be ruled out. Strong co-occurrence of HLA alleles, especially DR and DQ, made assigning TCR associations to individual alleles difficult. V-gene and J-gene trimming of TCR beta chains was associated with a missense DCLRE1C variant in a later genetic analysis, and the association was replicated in an independent cohort. Most TCR sequences were observed very rarely across donors, whereas some public TCRs were present in many individuals. A later analysis found that most CMV-associated TCR beta chains appeared HLA-restricted, with HLA associations seemingly driven largely by CMV exposure. Roughly uniform sequencing depth across donors was assumed in presence/absence analyses, although this assumption may not hold. In a later analysis, TCR association rates were found to vary across HLA loci, with the most associated TCRs seen for DRB1 alleles and the fewest for HLA-C alleles. The study listed 150 to 200 TCR beta chains as associated with cytomegalovirus. Broadly in line with IMGT annotations, most TCR beta V segments showed up in productive rearrangements about 87% or about 30% of the time in an earlier analysis of around 600 of the donors.

The cohort comprised 550 to 700 healthy bone marrow donors. All cohort members were sampled while nominally healthy, although unrecorded immune exposures were likely present. The donor was CMV seronegative and was included in the group of hundreds of seronegative cohort members. Each donor provided a peripheral blood sample, and peripheral blood mononuclear cells were used for TCR beta sequencing. Genomic DNA extraction from the blood cell samples was performed with the Qiagen DNeasy Blood Extraction Kit. The receptor was isolated from a man in his thirties or forties in good health and CMV-seronegative. This chain is built from TRBV9 and TRBJ1-2; 7 middle bases align to TRBD1. Input material: PBMCs. The nucleotides are TGTGCCAGCAGCTCTCGTCTCAGACAGGGTCGAGGCGGCTACACCTTC. It codes for CASSSRLRQGRGGYTF.